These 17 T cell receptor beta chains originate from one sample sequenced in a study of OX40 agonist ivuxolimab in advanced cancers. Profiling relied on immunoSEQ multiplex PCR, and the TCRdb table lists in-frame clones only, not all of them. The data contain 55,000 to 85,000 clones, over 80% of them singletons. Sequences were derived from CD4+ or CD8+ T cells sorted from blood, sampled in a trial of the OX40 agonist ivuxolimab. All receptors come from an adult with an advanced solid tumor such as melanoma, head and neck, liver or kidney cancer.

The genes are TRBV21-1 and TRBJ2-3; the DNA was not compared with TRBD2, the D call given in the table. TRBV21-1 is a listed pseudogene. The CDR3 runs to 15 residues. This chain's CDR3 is CASSKVRWFTDTQYF. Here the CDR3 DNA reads TGTGCCAGCAGCAAAGTGCGGTGGTTCACAGATACGCAGTATTTT.

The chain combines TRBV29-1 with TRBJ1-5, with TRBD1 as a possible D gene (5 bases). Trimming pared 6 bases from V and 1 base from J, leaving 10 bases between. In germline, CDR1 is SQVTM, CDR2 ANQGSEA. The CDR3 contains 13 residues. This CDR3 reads CSVGGGSNQPQHF. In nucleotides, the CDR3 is TGCAGCGTGGGTGGGGGAAGCAATCAGCCCCAGCATTTT.

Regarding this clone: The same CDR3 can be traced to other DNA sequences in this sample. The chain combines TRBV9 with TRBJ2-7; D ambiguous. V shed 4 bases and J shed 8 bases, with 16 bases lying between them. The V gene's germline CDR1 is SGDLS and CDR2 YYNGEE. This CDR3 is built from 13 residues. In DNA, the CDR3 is TGTGCCAGCAGCCTCGATACGGGTTACAAGCAGTACTTC. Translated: CASSLDTGYKQYF.

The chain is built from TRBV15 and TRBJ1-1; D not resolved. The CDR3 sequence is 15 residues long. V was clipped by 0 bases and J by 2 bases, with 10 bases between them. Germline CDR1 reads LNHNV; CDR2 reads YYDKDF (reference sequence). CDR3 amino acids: CATSRDITANTEAFF. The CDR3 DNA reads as TGTGCCACCAGCAGAGATATAACAGCAAACACTGAAGCTTTCTTT.

The CDR3 DNA follows: TGTGCCAGCAGTTTATCCACGGCTAACTATGGCTACACCTTC. Its protein product is CASSLSTANYGYTF. This rearrangement joins TRBV27 to TRBJ1-2; D gene uncertain. From germline, CDR1 is MNHEY and CDR2 SMNVEV (reference sequence). This CDR3 has 14 residues. Trimming stripped 0 bases from V and 0 bases from J, with 5 bases between.

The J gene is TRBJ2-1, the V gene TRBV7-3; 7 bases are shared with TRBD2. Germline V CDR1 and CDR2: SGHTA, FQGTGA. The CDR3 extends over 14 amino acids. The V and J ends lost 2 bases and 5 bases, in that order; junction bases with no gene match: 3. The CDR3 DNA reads TGTGCCAGCAGCTTAGGGCTAGCGGACAATGAGCAGTTCTTC. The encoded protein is CASSLGLADNEQFF.

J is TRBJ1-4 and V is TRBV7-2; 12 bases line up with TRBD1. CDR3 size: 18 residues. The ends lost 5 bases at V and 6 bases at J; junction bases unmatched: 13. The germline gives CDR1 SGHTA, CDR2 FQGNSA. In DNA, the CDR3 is TGTGCCAGCAGCCCCACGGGGGACAGGGGGCGCCTTGATGAAAAACTGTTTTTT. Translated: CASSPTGDRGRLDEKLFF.

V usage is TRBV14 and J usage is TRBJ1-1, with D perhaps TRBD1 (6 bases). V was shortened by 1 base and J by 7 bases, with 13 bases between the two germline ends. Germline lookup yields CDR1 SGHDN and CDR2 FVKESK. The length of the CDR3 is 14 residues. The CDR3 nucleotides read TGTGCCAGCAGCCAAGGGGGGTTCAGGGGTGAAGCTTTCTTT. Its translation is CASSQGGFRGEAFF.

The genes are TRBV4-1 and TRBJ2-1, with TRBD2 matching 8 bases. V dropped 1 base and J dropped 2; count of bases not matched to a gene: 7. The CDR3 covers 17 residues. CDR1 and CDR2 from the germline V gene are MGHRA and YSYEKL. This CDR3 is CASSQVGAGVAYNEQFF. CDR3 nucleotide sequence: TGCGCCAGCAGCCAAGTAGGAGCGGGAGTTGCCTACAATGAGCAGTTCTTC.

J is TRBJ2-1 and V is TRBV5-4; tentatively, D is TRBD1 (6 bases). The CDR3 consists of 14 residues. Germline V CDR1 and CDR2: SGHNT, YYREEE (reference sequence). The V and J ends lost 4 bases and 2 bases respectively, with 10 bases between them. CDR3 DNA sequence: TGTGCCAGCAGCAGAGGGGGAACCTACAATGAGCAGTTCTTC. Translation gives CASSRGGTYNEQFF. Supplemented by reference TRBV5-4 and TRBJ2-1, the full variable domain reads ETGVTQSPTHLIKTRGQQVTLRCSSQSGHNTVSWYQQALGQGPQFIFQYYREEENGRGNFPPRFSGLQFPNYSSELNVNALELDDSALYLCASSRGGTYNEQFFGPGTRLTVL.

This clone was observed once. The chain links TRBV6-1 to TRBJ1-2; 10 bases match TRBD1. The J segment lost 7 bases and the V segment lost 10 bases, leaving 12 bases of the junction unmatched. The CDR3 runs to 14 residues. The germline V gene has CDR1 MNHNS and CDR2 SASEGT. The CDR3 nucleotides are TGTGCCATCGGACAGGGGGTGCCGGGCTCTGGCTACACCTTC. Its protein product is CAIGQGVPGSGYTF.

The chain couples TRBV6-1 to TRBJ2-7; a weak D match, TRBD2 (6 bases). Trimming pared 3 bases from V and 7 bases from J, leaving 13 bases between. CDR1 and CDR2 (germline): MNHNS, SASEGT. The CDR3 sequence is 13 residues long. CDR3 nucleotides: TGTGCCAGCAGTGATGGACTATCGGGGGAGCAGTACTTC. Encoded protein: CASSDGLSGEQYF.

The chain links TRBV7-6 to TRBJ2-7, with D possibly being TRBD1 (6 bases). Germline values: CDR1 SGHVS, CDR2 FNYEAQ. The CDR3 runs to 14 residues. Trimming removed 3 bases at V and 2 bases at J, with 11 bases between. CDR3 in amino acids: CASSLGDKTYEQYF. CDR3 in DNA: TGTGCCAGCAGCTTGGGGGACAAGACCTACGAGCAGTACTTC.

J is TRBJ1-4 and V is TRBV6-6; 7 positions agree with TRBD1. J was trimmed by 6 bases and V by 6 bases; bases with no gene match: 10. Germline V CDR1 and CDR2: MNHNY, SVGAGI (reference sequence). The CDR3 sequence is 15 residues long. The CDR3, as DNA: TGTGCCAGCAGCCGACCCGAGGGGGCTGATGAAAAACTGTTTTTT. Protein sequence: CASSRPEGADEKLFF.

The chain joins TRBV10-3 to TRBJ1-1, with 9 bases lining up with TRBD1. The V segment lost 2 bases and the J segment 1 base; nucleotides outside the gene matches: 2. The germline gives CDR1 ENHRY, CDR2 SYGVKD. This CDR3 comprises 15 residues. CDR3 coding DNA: TGTGCCATCAGTGAGATGACAGGGGGGAACACTGAAGCTTTCTTT. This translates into CAISEMTGGNTEAFF.

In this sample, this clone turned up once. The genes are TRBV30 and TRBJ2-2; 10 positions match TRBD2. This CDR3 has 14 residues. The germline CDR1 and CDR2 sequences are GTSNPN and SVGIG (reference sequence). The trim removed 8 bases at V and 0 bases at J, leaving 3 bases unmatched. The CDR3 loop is CASTSGTNTGELFF. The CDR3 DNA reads TGTGCCAGCACTAGCGGGACGAACACCGGGGAGCTGTTTTTT.

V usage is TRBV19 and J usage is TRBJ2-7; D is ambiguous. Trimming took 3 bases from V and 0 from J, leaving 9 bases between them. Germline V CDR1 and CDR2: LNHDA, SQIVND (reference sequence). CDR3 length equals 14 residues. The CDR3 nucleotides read TGTGCCAGTAGTATTACGGTGAGCTCCTACGAGCAGTACTTC. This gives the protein CASSITVSSYEQYF.